These T cell receptor beta chains were read from a single sample in a study of early T cells in non-severe SARS-CoV-2 infection. TCRdb re-called the 5' RACE reads through MiXCR, storing one row per CDR3 protein. The sample contains tens of thousands of distinct CDR3 sequences, more than 10% of which appear only once. Sequenced input: whole blood. The receptor set was obtained from an adult who was a healthcare worker with PCR-confirmed SARS-CoV-2 infection or an uninfected control (not recorded which). The CDR3 runs from the conserved cysteine through the conserved F or W. The D gene is left open where the match is weak. Clone size is shown for a subset of rows, as once, few, many or a class of expanded clone.

V gene: TRBV13
D gene: NA
clone size: many
J gene: TRBJ2-3
CDR3 protein: CASSLPGFSPYF
CDR3 DNA: TGTGCCAGCAGCTTACCCGGGTTCTCCCCGTATTTT

V gene: TRBV6-6
D gene: NA
clone size: many
J gene: TRBJ1-1
CDR3 protein: CASSYSEGGEAFF
CDR3 DNA: TGTGCCAGCAGTTACTCGGAAGGGGGAGAAGCTTTCTTT

V gene: TRBV7-9
D gene: TRBD1
clone size: few
J gene: TRBJ2-3
CDR3 protein: CASGATQGADTQYF
CDR3 DNA: TGTGCCTCCGGGGCAACTCAGGGGGCAGATACGCAGTATTTT

V gene: TRBV7-2
D gene: NA
clone size: few
J gene: TRBJ2-3
CDR3 protein: CASSPSGASYTDTQYF
CDR3 DNA: TGTGCCAGCAGCCCATCAGGGGCGTCCTACACAGATACGCAGTATTTT

V gene: TRBV18
D gene: TRBD2
clone size: NA
J gene: TRBJ2-3
CDR3 protein: CASSPPRRGGQDTQYF
CDR3 DNA: TGTGCCAGCTCACCACCGAGGCGGGGGGGCCAGGATACGCAGTATTTT

V gene: TRBV6-6
D gene: NA
clone size: few
J gene: TRBJ1-6
CDR3 protein: CASSSPFTRSPLHF
CDR3 DNA: TGTGCCAGCAGTTCCCCGTTCACCCGCTCACCCCTCCACTTT

V gene: TRBV6-5
D gene: TRBD1
clone size: NA
J gene: TRBJ2-5
CDR3 protein: CASCYTGTGVTETQYF
CDR3 DNA: TGTGCCAGCTGTTACACCGGGACAGGGGTAACCGAGACCCAGTACTTC

V gene: TRBV18
D gene: NA
clone size: many
J gene: TRBJ1-1
CDR3 protein: CASSPQVVNTEAFF
CDR3 DNA: TGTGCCAGCTCACCACAGGTAGTGAACACTGAAGCTTTCTTT

V gene: TRBV29-1
D gene: NA
clone size: few
J gene: TRBJ1-2
CDR3 protein: CSVEVVPGANYGYTF
CDR3 DNA: TGCAGCGTTGAAGTGGTGCCAGGGGCGAACTATGGCTACACCTTC

V gene: TRBV2
D gene: NA
clone size: few
J gene: TRBJ2-5
CDR3 protein: CASKGVYQETQYF
CDR3 DNA: TGTGCCAGCAAAGGGGTGTACCAAGAGACCCAGTACTTC

V gene: TRBV7-3
D gene: TRBD2
clone size: many
J gene: TRBJ2-3
CDR3 protein: CASSSGLAGARTDTQYF
CDR3 DNA: TGTGCCAGCAGCTCGGGACTAGCGGGAGCCAGGACAGATACGCAGTATTTT

V gene: TRBV20-1
D gene: NA
clone size: few
J gene: TRBJ2-1
CDR3 protein: CSANSPYNEQFF
CDR3 DNA: TGCAGTGCTAATTCCCCCTACAATGAGCAGTTCTTC

V gene: TRBV4-1
D gene: NA
clone size: few
J gene: TRBJ2-7
CDR3 protein: CASSQTSGGGFYEQYF
CDR3 DNA: TGCGCCAGCAGCCAAACATCAGGGGGAGGTTTCTACGAGCAGTACTTC

V gene: TRBV7-9
D gene: NA
clone size: few
J gene: TRBJ2-1
CDR3 protein: CASTLSGNYNEQFF
CDR3 DNA: TGTGCCAGCACCCTTAGCGGAAACTACAATGAGCAGTTCTTC

V gene: TRBV30
D gene: TRBD1
clone size: many
J gene: TRBJ2-7
CDR3 protein: CAWDLQGGLSEQYF
CDR3 DNA: TGTGCCTGGGACCTGCAAGGGGGCTTGAGCGAGCAGTACTTC

V gene: TRBV27
D gene: NA
clone size: NA
J gene: TRBJ1-3
CDR3 protein: CASSLAGTAGNTIYF
CDR3 DNA: TGTGCCAGCAGTTTGGCAGGGACCGCTGGAAACACCATATATTTT

V gene: TRBV9
D gene: TRBD1
clone size: many
J gene: TRBJ2-5
CDR3 protein: CASSVGQMTLTQYF
CDR3 DNA: TGTGCCAGCAGCGTGGGACAGATGACTTTGACCCAGTACTTC

V gene: TRBV3-1
D gene: NA
clone size: few
J gene: TRBJ2-7
CDR3 protein: CASSLYFSEQYF
CDR3 DNA: TGTGCCAGCAGCCTTTATTTCAGCGAGCAGTACTTC

V gene: TRBV11-1
D gene: TRBD2
clone size: NA
J gene: TRBJ2-7
CDR3 protein: CASSGGTSGVSYEQYF
CDR3 DNA: TGTGCCAGCAGCGGAGGGACTAGCGGGGTCTCCTACGAGCAGTACTTC

V gene: TRBV19
D gene: NA
clone size: NA
J gene: TRBJ2-1
CDR3 protein: CASRPRGRSHGVQFF
CDR3 DNA: TGTGCCAGTCGCCCCCGAGGAAGGAGTCACGGTGTGCAGTTCTTC

V gene: TRBV20-1
D gene: NA
clone size: few
J gene: TRBJ2-3
CDR3 protein: CSAVRPTDTQYF
CDR3 DNA: TGCAGTGCCGTCCGTCCCACAGATACGCAGTATTTT

V gene: TRBV18
D gene: NA
clone size: NA
J gene: TRBJ2-3
CDR3 protein: CASSPPPGEPDTQYF
CDR3 DNA: TGTGCCAGCTCACCACCGCCGGGGGAACCAGATACGCAGTATTTT

V gene: TRBV7-8
D gene: TRBD1
clone size: many
J gene: TRBJ2-1
CDR3 protein: CASKPTGGAGNEQFF
CDR3 DNA: TGTGCCAGCAAACCCACAGGGGGCGCCGGAAATGAGCAGTTCTTC

V gene: TRBV9
D gene: NA
clone size: few
J gene: TRBJ2-1
CDR3 protein: CASSTEARGYSYNEQFF
CDR3 DNA: TGTGCCAGCAGCACCGAGGCCCGGGGGTACTCCTACAATGAGCAGTTCTTC

V gene: TRBV10-2
D gene: NA
clone size: NA
J gene: TRBJ1-1
CDR3 protein: CATGRGNTEVFF
CDR3 DNA: TGCGCCACCGGTCGGGGAAACACTGAAGTTTTCTTT

V gene: TRBV3-1
D gene: NA
clone size: NA
J gene: TRBJ1-2
CDR3 protein: CASSQDSLLVKGYTF
CDR3 DNA: TGTGCCAGCAGCCAAGATTCTCTTCTAGTGAAGGGCTACACCTTC

V gene: TRBV11-2
D gene: NA
clone size: NA
J gene: TRBJ2-1
CDR3 protein: CASSSRTLTGNEQFF
CDR3 DNA: TGTGCCAGCAGCTCCAGGACTCTTACAGGGAATGAGCAGTTCTTC

V gene: TRBV20-1
D gene: NA
clone size: many
J gene: TRBJ2-1
CDR3 protein: CSAQGTGGLLEQFF
CDR3 DNA: TGCAGTGCGCAAGGAACGGGCGGGTTACTTGAGCAGTTCTTC

V gene: TRBV19
D gene: NA
clone size: many
J gene: TRBJ1-5
CDR3 protein: CASSTLAGGSNQPQHF
CDR3 DNA: TGTGCCAGTAGTACCCTGGCGGGGGGTAGTAATCAGCCCCAGCATTTT

V gene: TRBV7-6
D gene: NA
clone size: few
J gene: TRBJ2-7
CDR3 protein: CASSFDTFQYF
CDR3 DNA: TGTGCCAGCAGCTTTGACACGTTCCAGTACTTC

V gene: TRBV6-2/TRBV6-3
D gene: TRBD2
clone size: many
J gene: TRBJ2-1
CDR3 protein: CASSSVGGAYNEQFF
CDR3 DNA: TGTGCCAGCAGCTCGGTCGGGGGGGCCTACAATGAGCAGTTCTTC

V gene: TRBV6-6
D gene: NA
clone size: few
J gene: TRBJ1-1
CDR3 protein: CASTPRELGPEAFF
CDR3 DNA: TGTGCCAGCACGCCGAGAGAACTGGGACCTGAAGCTTTCTTT

V gene: TRBV6-5
D gene: NA
clone size: many
J gene: TRBJ2-7
CDR3 protein: CASAVRSEQYF
CDR3 DNA: TGTGCCAGCGCGGTCCGATCGGAGCAGTACTTC

V gene: TRBV5-8
D gene: NA
clone size: many
J gene: TRBJ1-1
CDR3 protein: CASSGEGLLNTEAFF
CDR3 DNA: TGTGCCAGCAGCGGCGAGGGTCTCTTGAACACTGAAGCTTTCTTT

V gene: TRBV30
D gene: NA
clone size: NA
J gene: TRBJ1-4
CDR3 protein: CAWEIGQNLPSREKLFF
CDR3 DNA: TGTGCCTGGGAGATAGGGCAGAACCTACCATCGAGAGAAAAACTGTTTTTT

V gene: TRBV29-1
D gene: NA
clone size: NA
J gene: TRBJ1-2
CDR3 protein: CSVAPDRTSGYTF
CDR3 DNA: TGCAGCGTTGCCCCGGACAGAACTTCTGGCTACACCTTC

V gene: TRBV9
D gene: TRBD2
clone size: NA
J gene: TRBJ2-3
CDR3 protein: CASSVRRETSGEAQYF
CDR3 DNA: TGTGCCAGCAGCGTACGGCGCGAGACTAGCGGGGAGGCGCAGTATTTT

V gene: TRBV5-1
D gene: NA
clone size: NA
J gene: TRBJ1-6
CDR3 protein: CASSLGSDESPLHF
CDR3 DNA: TGCGCCAGCAGCTTGGGATCGGACGAATCACCCCTCCACTTT

V gene: TRBV10-3
D gene: NA
clone size: many
J gene: TRBJ2-4
CDR3 protein: CAISESSGAGAKNIQYF
CDR3 DNA: TGTGCCATCAGTGAGTCGAGCGGTGCGGGGGCCAAAAACATTCAGTACTTC

V gene: TRBV28
D gene: NA
clone size: few
J gene: TRBJ1-2
CDR3 protein: CASSAAGPRTGYTF
CDR3 DNA: TGTGCCAGCAGCGCTGCCGGACCACGAACTGGCTACACCTTC

V gene: TRBV6-1
D gene: NA
clone size: many
J gene: TRBJ2-6
CDR3 protein: CASNMASTSGANVLTF
CDR3 DNA: TGTGCCAGCAATATGGCCAGTACCTCTGGGGCCAACGTCCTGACTTTC

V gene: TRBV6-4
D gene: NA
clone size: many
J gene: TRBJ2-4
CDR3 protein: CASSEGQGGGIQYF
CDR3 DNA: TGTGCCAGCAGTGAAGGGCAGGGTGGAGGCATTCAGTACTTC

V gene: TRBV11-2
D gene: NA
clone size: few
J gene: TRBJ2-2
CDR3 protein: CASSLVVGLELFF
CDR3 DNA: TGTGCCAGCAGCTTAGTGGTTGGCTTGGAGCTGTTTTTT

V gene: TRBV9
D gene: TRBD1
clone size: few
J gene: TRBJ1-1
CDR3 protein: CASSTTGRQGEGAEAFF
CDR3 DNA: TGTGCCAGCAGCACAACGGGTCGGCAGGGGGAGGGAGCTGAAGCTTTCTTT

V gene: TRBV12-3/TRBV12-4
D gene: NA
clone size: medium-sized
J gene: TRBJ2-2
CDR3 protein: CASRRTGELFF
CDR3 DNA: TGTGCCAGCCGCAGGACCGGGGAGCTGTTTTTT